This paragraph reports one T cell receptor (beta chain). Its antigen is as yet unknown. The data originate from a study of cytomegalovirus exposure and HLA in healthy donors. Overall study results and limits: According to reports, the classifier identified cytomegalovirus status with high specificity and sensitivity. Association of a missense DCLRE1C variant with TCR beta V- and J-gene trimming was reported in a later analysis. Roughly even sequencing depth across donors was the assumption behind the presence/absence analyses.

CDR1 MNHNS and CDR2 SASEGT come from the germline V gene. The J segment lost 7 bases and the V segment lost 0 bases, leaving 6 bases of the junction unmatched. The CDR3 is 15 residues long. 60 Vbeta and 13 Jbeta primers were used in PCR. Libraries were prepared by immunoSEQ multiplex PCR; TCRdb keeps only in-frame clonotypes and omits some of them. The table has 100,000 to 140,000 clones, about four fifths seen once. The sequencing sample was made of PBMCs. This receptor was taken from a man aged 30-40 years in good health and CMV-seropositive. The chain combines TRBV6-1 with TRBJ2-5, with 9 bases lining up with TRBD2. The CDR3 sequence: CASSEASGGIMTQYF. In DNA, the CDR3 is TGTGCCAGCAGTGAAGCTAGCGGGGGTATTATGACCCAGTACTTC.